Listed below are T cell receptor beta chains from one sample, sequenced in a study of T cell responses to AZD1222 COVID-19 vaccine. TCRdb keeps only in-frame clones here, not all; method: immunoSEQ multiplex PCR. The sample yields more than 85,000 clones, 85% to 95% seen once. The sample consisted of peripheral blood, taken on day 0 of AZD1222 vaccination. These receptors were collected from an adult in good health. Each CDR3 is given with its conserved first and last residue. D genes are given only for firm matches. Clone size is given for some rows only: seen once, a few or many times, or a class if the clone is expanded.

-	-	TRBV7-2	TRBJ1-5	TGTGCCAGCAGCTTAACCTGGTCAGGGGGCAATCAGCCCCAGCATTTT	CASSLTWSGGNQPQHF
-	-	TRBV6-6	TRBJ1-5	TGTGCCAGCAGTTACTCGTTAGGGGAAAGGCAGCCCCAGCATTTT	CASSYSLGERQPQHF
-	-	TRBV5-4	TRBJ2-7	TGTGCCAGCAGCGGCGGTCCTAGTTACCACGAGCAGTACTTC	CASSGGPSYHEQYF
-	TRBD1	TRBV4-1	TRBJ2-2	TGCGCCAGCAGCCACCCTACAGGGGGCTCCAACACCGGGGAGCTGTTTTTT	CASSHPTGGSNTGELFF
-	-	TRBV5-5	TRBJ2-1	TGTGCCAGCACCCTAAGCAACAATGAGCAGTTCTTC	CASTLSNNEQFF
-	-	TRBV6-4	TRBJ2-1	TGTGCCAGCAGTCTGGACTACTACAATGAGCAGTTCTTC	CASSLDYYNEQFF
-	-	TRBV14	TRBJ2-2	TGTGCCAGCAGCCAAGAAAGGTCACACCAACTTACCGGGGAGCTGTTTTTT	CASSQERSHQLTGELFF
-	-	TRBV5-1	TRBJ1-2	TGCGCCAGCAGCCCGACAGTAAACTATGGCTACACCTTC	CASSPTVNYGYTF
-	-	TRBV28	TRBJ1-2	TGTGCCAGCACCCCGGTGAGGGGGGGCATCTCGGGCTACACCTTC	CASTPVRGGISGYTF
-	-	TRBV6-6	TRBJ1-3	TGTGCCAGCAGCCCCGCCAGCTCTGGAAACACCATATATTTT	CASSPASSGNTIYF
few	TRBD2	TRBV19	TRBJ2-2	TGTGCCAGTAGTGCGGGACTAGCTGCCGGGGAGCTGTTTTTT	CASSAGLAAGELFF
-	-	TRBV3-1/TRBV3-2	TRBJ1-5	TGTGCCAGCAGCCAAGAGGTCAGAAATCAGCCCCAGCATTTT	CASSQEVRNQPQHF
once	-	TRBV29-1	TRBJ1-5	TGCAGCGTTGCCCAGGGATCTGGGCAGCCCCAGCATTTT	CSVAQGSGQPQHF
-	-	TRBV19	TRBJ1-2	TGTGCCAGTAGTATTCGGCAGGGAGAAGATGGCTACACCTTC	CASSIRQGEDGYTF
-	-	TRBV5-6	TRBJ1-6	TGTGCCAGCAGCTTGGGACTAATTAATTCACCCCTCCACTTT	CASSLGLINSPLHF
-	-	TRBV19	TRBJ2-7	TGTGCCAGTAGTCCCGGGACCGCGACCTACGAGCAGTACTTC	CASSPGTATYEQYF
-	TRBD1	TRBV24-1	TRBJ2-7	TGTGCCACCAGTGACTCCGGGACAGGGAGCTACGAGCAGTACTTC	CATSDSGTGSYEQYF
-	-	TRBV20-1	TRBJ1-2	TGCAGTGCTACCCGGGCGGGCTACACCTTC	CSATRAGYTF